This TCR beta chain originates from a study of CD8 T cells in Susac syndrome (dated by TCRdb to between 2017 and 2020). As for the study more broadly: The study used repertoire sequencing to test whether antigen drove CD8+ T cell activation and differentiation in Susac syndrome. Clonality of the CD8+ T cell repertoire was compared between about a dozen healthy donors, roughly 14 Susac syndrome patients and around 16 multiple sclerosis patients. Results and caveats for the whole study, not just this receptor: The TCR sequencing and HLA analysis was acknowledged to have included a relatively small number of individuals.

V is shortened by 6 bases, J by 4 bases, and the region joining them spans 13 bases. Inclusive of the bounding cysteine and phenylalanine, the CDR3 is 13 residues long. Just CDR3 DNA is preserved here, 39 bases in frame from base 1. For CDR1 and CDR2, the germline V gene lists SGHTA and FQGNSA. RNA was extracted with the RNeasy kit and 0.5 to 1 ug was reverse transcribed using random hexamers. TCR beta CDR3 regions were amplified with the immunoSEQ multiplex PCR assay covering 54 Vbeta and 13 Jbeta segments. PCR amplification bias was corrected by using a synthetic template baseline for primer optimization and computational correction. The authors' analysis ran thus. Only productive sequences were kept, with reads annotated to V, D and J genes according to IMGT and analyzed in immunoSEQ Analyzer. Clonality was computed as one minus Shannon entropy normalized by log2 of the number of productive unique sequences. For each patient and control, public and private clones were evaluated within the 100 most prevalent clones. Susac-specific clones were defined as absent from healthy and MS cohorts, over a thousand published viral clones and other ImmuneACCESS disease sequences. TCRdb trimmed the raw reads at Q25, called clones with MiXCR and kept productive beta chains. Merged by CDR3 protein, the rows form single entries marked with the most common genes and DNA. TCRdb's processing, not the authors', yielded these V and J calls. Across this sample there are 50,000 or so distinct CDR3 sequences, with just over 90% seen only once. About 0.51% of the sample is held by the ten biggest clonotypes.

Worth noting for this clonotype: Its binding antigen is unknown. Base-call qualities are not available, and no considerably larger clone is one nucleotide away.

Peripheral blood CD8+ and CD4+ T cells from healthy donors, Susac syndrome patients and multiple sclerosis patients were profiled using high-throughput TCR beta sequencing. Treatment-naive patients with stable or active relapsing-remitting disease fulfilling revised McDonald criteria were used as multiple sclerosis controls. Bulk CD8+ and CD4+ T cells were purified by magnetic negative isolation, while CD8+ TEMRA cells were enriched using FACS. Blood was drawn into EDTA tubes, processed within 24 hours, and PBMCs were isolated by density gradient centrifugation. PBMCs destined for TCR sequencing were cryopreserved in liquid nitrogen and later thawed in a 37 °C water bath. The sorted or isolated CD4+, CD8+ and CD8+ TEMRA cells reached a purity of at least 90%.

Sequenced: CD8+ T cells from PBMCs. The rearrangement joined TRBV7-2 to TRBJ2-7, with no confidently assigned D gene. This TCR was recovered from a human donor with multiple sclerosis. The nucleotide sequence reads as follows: TGTGCCAGCAGTTTTAGTTACGGGTACGAGCAGTACTTC. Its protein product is CASSFSYGYEQYF. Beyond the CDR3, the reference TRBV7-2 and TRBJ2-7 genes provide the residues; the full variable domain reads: GAGVSQSPSNKVTEKGKDVELRCDPISGHTALYWYRQSLGQGLEFLIYFQGNSAPDKSGLPSDRFSAERTGGSVSTLTIQRTQQEDSAVYLCASSFSYGYEQYFGPGTRLTVT.